The 13 T cell receptor beta chains presented below share a single source sample, sequenced in a study of blood T cell repertoires in COVID-19. Produced via immunoSEQ multiplex PCR; TCRdb's table is partial and in-frame only. The table shows 150,000 to 200,000 clones, with roughly nine tenths occurring only once. The sequenced sample was peripheral blood. Source of these receptors: a woman in her 70s with acute or convalescent COVID-19.

The rearrangement joins TRBV6-6 to TRBJ2-7; 9 positions agree with TRBD2. Germline trimming cut 5 bases from V and 3 bases from J; bases unmatched to any gene: 8. The CDR3 totals 15 residues. Germline V CDR1 and CDR2: MNHNY, SVGAGI (reference sequence). CDR3 residues: CASSPMPSGVYEQYF. CDR3 sequence (DNA): TGTGCCAGCAGTCCAATGCCTAGCGGGGTCTACGAGCAGTACTTC.

The chain recombines TRBV7-2 with TRBJ1-2; 10 bases are shared with TRBD1. J gave up 8 bases and V 4 bases, and 7 bases lay outside the gene matches. This CDR3 has 14 residues. The V gene's germline CDR1 is SGHTA and CDR2 FQGNSA. The CDR3 DNA reads TGTGCCAGCAGCTCGGCTTCGGACAGGGGGGGCTACACCTTC. Translating it yields CASSSASDRGGYTF.

The chain recombines TRBV7-6 with TRBJ2-7; D is unclear. The CDR3 has 12 amino acids. CDR1 is SGHVS and CDR2 is FNYEAQ in the germline V gene. The V and J ends lost 5 bases and 2 bases respectively, with 7 bases between them. The CDR3 nucleotides read TGTGCCAGCAGCCCCTCCCCCTACGAGCAGTACTTC. Encoded protein: CASSPSPYEQYF.

The chain couples TRBV6-2 or TRBV6-3 to TRBJ1-5, with 7 bases aligning to TRBD1. Germline V gene data show CDR1 as MNHEY and CDR2 as SVGEGT. The junction had 20 bases not matched to a gene; V was cut back by 0 bases and J by 9 bases. The CDR3 is 19 amino acids. CDR3 coding DNA: TGTGCCAGCAGTTACTCCGGTAAAATGGGTACAGGGGAGGTGCGGCCCCAGCATTTT. Translating it yields CASSYSGKMGTGEVRPQHF.

The CDR3 loop is CASSLDRVSSYNSPLHF. The CDR3 DNA is TGCGCCAGCAGCCTCGACAGGGTGAGCTCCTATAATTCACCCCTCCACTTT. This rearrangement joins TRBV4-3 to TRBJ1-6, with 7 bases identical to TRBD1. Germline assignment: CDR1 LGHNA and CDR2 YSLEER. V shed 4 bases, J shed 0 bases, and the junction held 6 bases outside the gene matches. The CDR3 totals 17 residues.

This clone has more than one count but fewer than ten. This chain links TRBV15 with TRBJ2-1; TRBD2 might be the D (6 bases). Trimming shortened V by 1 base and J by 4 bases, and 8 bases separated the two germline ends. The CDR3 is 14 residues long. Per germline, CDR1 LNHNV and CDR2 YYDKDF (reference sequence). The CDR3 DNA reads TGTGCCACCAGCAGAGGTCGGGAGTACAATGAGCAGTTCTTC. Protein product: CATSRGREYNEQFF.

About this clone: At the DNA level, this CDR3 is encoded by other sequences in the same sample as well. The rearrangement uses TRBV7-9 and TRBJ2-7; weak D call: TRBD2 (5 bases). The V end lost 5 bases, the J end lost 1 base, and 9 bases lay between the germline ends. Germline-derived CDR1 and CDR2 are SEHNR and FQNEAQ (reference sequence). This CDR3 has 13 residues. CDR3 loop: CASSPSGSYEQYF. CDR3 nucleotides: TGTGCCAGCAGCCCATCGGGGTCCTACGAGCAGTACTTC.

Only a few counts were recorded for this clone. This sequence joins TRBV24-1 and TRBJ1-5; TRBD1 agrees at 10 bases. The CDR3 runs to 16 residues. The V and J ends lost 4 bases and 9 bases, in that order; junction bases with no gene match: 11. The germline CDR1 and CDR2 sequences are KGHDR and SFDVKD. In nucleotides, the CDR3 is TGTGCCACCAGTGAGGCCGGGACAGGGGCCTCCCGGCCCCAGCATTTT. Its translation: CATSEAGTGASRPQHF.

This chain connects TRBV11-1 to TRBJ2-7; TRBD1 aligns across 8 bases. The trim removed 3 bases at V and 0 bases at J, leaving 7 bases unmatched. This CDR3 has 16 residues. Per germline, CDR1 SGHAT and CDR2 FQDESV (reference sequence). The DNA for the CDR3 is TGTGCCAGCAGCTTGACGGACAGGGCGAGCTCCTACGAGCAGTACTTC. This translates into CASSLTDRASSYEQYF.

V gene TRBV19 combines with J gene TRBJ2-3; a weak D match, TRBD1 (6 bases). This CDR3 region has 13 residues. The germline V gene encodes CDR1 LNHDA and CDR2 SQIVND (reference sequence). V lost 3 bases and J lost 6, with 10 bases in between. This chain's CDR3 is CASSIPDRDTQYF. DNA of the CDR3: TGTGCCAGTAGTATCCCCGACAGGGATACGCAGTATTTT.

The chain joins TRBV6-4 to TRBJ2-1, with D perhaps matching TRBD1 (6 bases). Germline-derived CDR1 and CDR2 are MRHNA and SNTAGT. The CDR3 loop spans 15 amino acids. V was cut by 3 bases and J by 4 bases, with 13 bases left in between. CDR3 region: CASSEGALPYNEQFF. The CDR3 nucleotides are TGTGCCAGCAGTGAGGGGGCCCTCCCTTACAATGAGCAGTTCTTC.

This clone has just a few counts. The DNA of the CDR3 is TGTGCCAGCAAACCCTACCGGGACAGGGGAGGGAACACCATATATTTT. The encoded protein is CASKPYRDRGGNTIYF. The rearrangement joins TRBV2 to TRBJ1-3, with 10 bases that match TRBD1. This CDR3 is 16 amino acids long. Germline V gene data show CDR1 as SNHLY and CDR2 as FYNNEI. Unmatched junction bases numbered 13, after V lost 7 bases and J lost 7 bases.

The J gene is TRBJ2-6, the V gene TRBV4-1; possibly TRBD2 for D (5 bases). The CDR3 is made up of 19 amino acids. Trimming stripped 3 bases from V and 4 bases from J, with 22 bases between. CDR1 and CDR2 from the germline V gene are MGHRA and YSYEKL. This CDR3 is CASSHLDGRTRGGANVLTF. CDR3 bases: TGCGCCAGCAGCCATCTTGACGGCCGCACCAGAGGGGGGGCCAACGTCCTGACTTTC.